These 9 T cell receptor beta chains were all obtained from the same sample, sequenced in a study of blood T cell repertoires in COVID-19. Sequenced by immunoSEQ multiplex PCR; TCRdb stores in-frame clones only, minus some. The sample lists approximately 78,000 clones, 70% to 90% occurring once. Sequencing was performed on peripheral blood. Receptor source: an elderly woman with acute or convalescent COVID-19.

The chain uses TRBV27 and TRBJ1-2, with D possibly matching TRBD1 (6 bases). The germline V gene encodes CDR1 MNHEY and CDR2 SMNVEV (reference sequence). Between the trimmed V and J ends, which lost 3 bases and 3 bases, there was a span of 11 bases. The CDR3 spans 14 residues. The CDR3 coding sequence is TGTGCCAGCAGTTTTATAGCAGGGGACTATGGCTACACCTTC. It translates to CASSFIAGDYGYTF.

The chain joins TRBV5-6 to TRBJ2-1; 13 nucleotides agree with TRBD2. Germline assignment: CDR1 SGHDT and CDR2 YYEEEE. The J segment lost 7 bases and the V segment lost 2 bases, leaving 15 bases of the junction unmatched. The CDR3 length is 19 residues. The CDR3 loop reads CASSFPGLAGVGVFNEQFF. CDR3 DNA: TGTGCCAGCAGCTTCCCCGGACTAGCGGGAGTCGGAGTTTTTAATGAGCAGTTCTTC.

CDR3 amino acids: CASSLSTGEGETQYF. The DNA of the CDR3 is TGTGCCAGCAGCTTAAGTACGGGGGAGGGGGAGACCCAGTACTTC. The chain recombines TRBV7-9 with TRBJ2-5; TRBD2 aligns across 7 bases. The trim removed 2 bases at V and 5 bases at J, leaving 8 bases unmatched. Per the germline V gene, CDR1 is SEHNR and CDR2 is FQNEAQ (reference sequence). CDR3 length: 15 amino acids.

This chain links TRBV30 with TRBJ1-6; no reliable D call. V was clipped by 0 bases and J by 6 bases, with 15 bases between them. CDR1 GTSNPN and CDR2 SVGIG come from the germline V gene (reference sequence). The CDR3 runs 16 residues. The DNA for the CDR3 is TGTGCCTGGAGTGTACCCGGGTGGCCGATTAATTCACCCCTCCACTTT. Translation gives CAWSVPGWPINSPLHF.

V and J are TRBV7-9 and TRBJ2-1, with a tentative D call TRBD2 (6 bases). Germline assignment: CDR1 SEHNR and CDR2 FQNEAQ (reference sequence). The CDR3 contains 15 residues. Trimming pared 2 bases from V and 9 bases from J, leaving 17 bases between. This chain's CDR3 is CASSLFLTGEGEQFF. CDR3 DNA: TGTGCCAGCAGCTTATTCCTAACGGGAGAAGGTGAGCAGTTCTTC.

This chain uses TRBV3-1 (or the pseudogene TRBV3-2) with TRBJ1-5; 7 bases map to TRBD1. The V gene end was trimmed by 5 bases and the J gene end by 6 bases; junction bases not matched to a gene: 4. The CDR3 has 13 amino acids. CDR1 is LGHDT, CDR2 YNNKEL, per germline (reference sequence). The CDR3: CASSSQGVQPQHF. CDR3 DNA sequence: TGTGCCAGCAGCTCCCAGGGGGTTCAGCCCCAGCATTTT.

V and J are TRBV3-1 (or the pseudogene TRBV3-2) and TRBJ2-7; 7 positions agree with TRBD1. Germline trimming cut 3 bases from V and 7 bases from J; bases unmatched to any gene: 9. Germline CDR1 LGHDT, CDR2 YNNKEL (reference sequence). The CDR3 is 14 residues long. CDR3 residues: CASSHGQASAEQYF. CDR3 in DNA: TGTGCCAGCAGCCATGGACAGGCCTCCGCGGAGCAGTACTTC.

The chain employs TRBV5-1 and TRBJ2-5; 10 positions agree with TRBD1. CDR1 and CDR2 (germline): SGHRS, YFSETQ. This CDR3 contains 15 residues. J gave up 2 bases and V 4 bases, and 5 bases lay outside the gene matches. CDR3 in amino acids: CASSLGQGGQETQYF. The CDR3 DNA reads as TGCGCCAGCAGCCTAGGACAGGGGGGGCAAGAGACCCAGTACTTC.

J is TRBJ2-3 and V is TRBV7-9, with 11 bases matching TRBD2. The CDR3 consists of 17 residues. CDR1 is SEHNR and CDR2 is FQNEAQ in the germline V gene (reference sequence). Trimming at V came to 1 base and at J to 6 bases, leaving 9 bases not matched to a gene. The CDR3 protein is CASSLGTSGLVRDTQYF. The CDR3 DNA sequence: TGTGCCAGCAGCTTAGGGACTAGCGGGCTCGTGAGGGATACGCAGTATTTT.